This T cell receptor beta chain was retrieved from a study of healthy donors' naive CD4 and CD8 T cells. Findings of the study overall: Naive CD4+ and CD8+ cells reportedly differed in usage of most V and J genes.

CDR3 length: 11 amino acids. V was trimmed by 8 bases and J by 0 bases, leaving 5 bases between them. From germline, CDR1 is SQVTM and CDR2 ANQGSEA. Starting from approximately 500 ng of total RNA, TCR libraries were made with linear amplification. In the original workflow: Sequencing covered fewer than 85,000 rearranged alpha-chain transcripts across 5 healthy donors. MiXCR was run by TCRdb on the reads, yielding one entry per CDR3 protein. TCRdb assigned the V and J calls; the authors' analysis was not used. The table lists 150,000 to 200,000 distinct CDR3 sequences, 74% of them singletons. Turning to this clonotype: Its target is unknown.

V usage is TRBV29-1 and J usage is TRBJ2-1; D gene uncertain. This TCR was sampled from a pool of human donors in good health; the sample pools cells from several healthy donors. Sequencing input: naive CD4+ and CD8+ T cells sorted from blood, pooled from several donors. CDR3 sequence (DNA): TGCAGCCTCAGCTCCTACAATGAGCAGTTCTTC. As protein: CSLSSYNEQFF.